The 28 T cell receptor beta chains in this list originate from one sample, sequenced in a study of Ad26.COV2.S vaccination and SARS-CoV-2 variants. This table comes from immunoSEQ multiplex PCR, and its TCRdb copy is limited to in-frame clones, with some not included. This sample has a few hundred thousand clones, with about nine tenths found just once. Indicated treatment: some 20 received Ad26.COV2.S at low or high dose, single or two shots; about 5 received placebo; per-sample allocation not given. Samples came from day 63 after the first vaccine or placebo injection. The starting material was peripheral blood, obtained in a trial of Ad26.COV2.S vaccine versus placebo. Receptors were obtained from a person aged 18-60 years who received the Ad26.COV2.S COVID-19 vaccine or a placebo.

J is TRBJ2-3 and V is TRBV5-4; 10 nucleotides line up with TRBD2. Germline assignment: CDR1 SGHNT and CDR2 YYREEE (reference sequence). The length of the CDR3 is 15 residues. Trimming at V came to 4 bases and at J to 0 bases, leaving 2 bases not matched to a gene. CDR3 loop: CASSTTSGSTDTQYF. In DNA form, the CDR3 reads TGTGCCAGCAGCACGACTAGCGGGAGCACAGATACGCAGTATTTT.

The rearrangement uses TRBV7-2 and TRBJ2-3, with TRBD2 matching over 7 bases. CDR1 is SGHTA and CDR2 is FQGNSA in the germline V gene. Unmatched junction bases numbered 9, after V lost 5 bases and J lost 4 bases. The CDR3 runs 15 residues. The CDR3 DNA reads TGTGCCAGCAGCCCAAGGGCGGGAGTCCCAGATACGCAGTATTTT. It specifies CASSPRAGVPDTQYF.

The chain joins TRBV5-6 to TRBJ2-3; TRBD2 might be the D (6 bases). The V and J ends lost 1 base and 4 bases respectively, with 16 bases between them. CDR1 SGHDT and CDR2 YYEEEE come from the germline V gene. There are 16 residues in the CDR3. CDR3: CASSLRPTRVADTQYF. CDR3 in DNA: TGTGCCAGCAGCTTGAGGCCGACTAGAGTCGCAGATACGCAGTATTTT.

The V gene is TRBV4-1, the J gene TRBJ1-5; 7 bases line up with TRBD1. Germline trimming cut 1 base from V and 9 bases from J; bases unmatched to any gene: 9. This CDR3 has 15 residues. CDR1 is MGHRA and CDR2 is YSYEKL in the germline V gene. CDR3 loop: CASSQAGTAVGPQHF. The DNA for the CDR3 is TGCGCCAGCAGCCAAGCTGGGACAGCGGTAGGGCCCCAGCATTTT.

The chain links TRBV28 to TRBJ2-3; TRBD2 might be the D (6 bases). V was trimmed by 2 bases and J by 6 bases, leaving 15 bases between them. Germline V lookup: CDR1 MDHEN, CDR2 SYDVKM. This CDR3 spans 15 amino acids. This chain's CDR3 is CASSLVGLATDTQYF. CDR3 bases: TGTGCCAGCAGTTTAGTCGGGCTAGCGACGGATACGCAGTATTTT.

This chain uses TRBV7-9 with TRBJ2-2, with TRBD1 as a possible D gene (6 bases). V was clipped by 3 bases and J by 7 bases, with 12 bases between them. This CDR3 has 14 residues. Germline assignment: CDR1 SEHNR and CDR2 FQNEAQ (reference sequence). The CDR3 region is CASSFEGEIGELFF. DNA of the CDR3: TGTGCCAGCAGCTTTGAGGGGGAGATCGGGGAGCTGTTTTTT.

CDR3 DNA sequence: TGTGCCAGCAGCTTAGGGACTAAACTCAGGGGGTTAGATTCACCCCTCCACTTT. Translated: CASSLGTKLRGLDSPLHF. This chain links TRBV11-3 with TRBJ1-6; 7 nucleotides line up with TRBD1. Germline V CDR1 and CDR2: SGHNT, YENEEA. The CDR3 contains 18 residues. Trimming at V came to 1 base and at J to 8 bases, leaving 14 bases not matched to a gene.

The rearrangement links TRBV10-1 to TRBJ1-1; no definite D call. Trimming cost V 2 bases and J 1 base, with 11 bases left between them. This CDR3 spans 15 amino acids. Germline lookup yields CDR1 WNHNN and CDR2 SYGVQD (reference sequence). CDR3 nucleotide sequence: TGCGCCAGCAGTGAGCCTCCGGGAACGAACACTGAAGCTTTCTTT. It codes for CASSEPPGTNTEAFF.

This chain uses TRBV7-2 with TRBJ2-3; 9 bases are a match to TRBD2. Per germline, CDR1 SGHTA and CDR2 FQGNSA. The CDR3 contains 14 residues. The junction had 5 bases not matched to a gene; V was cut back by 3 bases and J by 7 bases. DNA for the CDR3: TGTGCCAGCAGCTTGGCGGGAGGGCCGAATACGCAGTATTTT. Amino acids: CASSLAGGPNTQYF.

The chain carries TRBV7-6 and TRBJ2-2, with 13 bases aligning to TRBD2. Germline loops: CDR1 SGHVS, CDR2 FNYEAQ. Trimming at V came to 5 bases and at J to 4 bases, leaving 4 bases not matched to a gene. The CDR3 totals 16 residues. The CDR3 is CASSPGLAGVTGELFF. DNA of the CDR3: TGTGCCAGCAGCCCAGGACTAGCGGGAGTCACCGGGGAGCTGTTTTTT. The entire variable domain, with the rest obtained from reference TRBV7-6 and TRBJ2-2, is as follows: GAGVSQSPRYKVTKRGQDVALRCDPISGHVSLYWYRQALGQGPEFLTYFNYEAQQDKSGLPNDRFSAERPEGSISTLTIQRTEQRDSAMYRCASSPGLAGVTGELFFGEGSRLTVL.

The chain employs TRBV9 and TRBJ2-2; the D is unclear. Trimming stripped 2 bases from V and 0 bases from J, with 8 bases between. This CDR3 has 15 residues. Germline assignment: CDR1 SGDLS and CDR2 YYNGEE. In nucleotides, the CDR3 is TGTGCCAGCAGCGTGTGGCGAGCGAACACCGGGGAGCTGTTTTTT. Translating gives CASSVWRANTGELFF.

The chain employs TRBV28 and TRBJ2-2, with D unclear. This CDR3 has 13 amino acids. V was clipped by 6 bases and J by 6 bases, with 11 bases between them. CDR1 and CDR2 from the germline V gene are MDHEN and SYDVKM. In nucleotides, the CDR3 is TGTGCCAGCAGCTCGTCGAGATCCGGGGAGCTGTTTTTT. As protein: CASSSSRSGELFF.

This chain connects TRBV21-1 to TRBJ1-4; the tabulated D call, TRBD1, remains unverified against the DNA. TRBV21-1 is tagged as a pseudogene. This CDR3 comprises 17 residues. CDR3 loop: CASSTSTGTGLLEKLFF. The CDR3 DNA sequence: TGTGCCAGCAGCACCTCGACTGGGACAGGGTTACTTGAAAAACTGTTTTTT.

This clone was picked up one time. The chain is built from TRBV24-1 and TRBJ2-7; TRBD2 agrees at 11 bases. Losses at the gene ends were 9 bases for V and 4 bases for J; bases not matched to a gene: 19. CDR1 KGHDR and CDR2 SFDVKD come from the germline V gene. This CDR3 has 18 residues. The CDR3, as DNA: TGTGCCACCGGGCCAGGGGATATACTAGCGGGAGCAGGATACGAGCAGTACTTC. This translates into CATGPGDILAGAGYEQYF.

This clone has just one count. The V gene is TRBV14, the J gene TRBJ2-7; D gene unclear. V lost 0 bases, J lost 0 bases, and 9 bases lay in between. CDR3 length: 15 amino acids. Germline CDR1 is SGHDN and CDR2 is FVKESK. The CDR3 coding sequence is TGTGCCAGCAGCCAAGATGGTTTTAGCTCCTACGAGCAGTACTTC. Its translation: CASSQDGFSSYEQYF.

This chain connects TRBV2 to TRBJ1-3, with D maybe TRBD1 (5 bases). This CDR3 is 14 amino acids long. Germline V gene lookup returns CDR1 SNHLY and CDR2 FYNNEI. The V and J ends lost 5 bases and 2 bases respectively, with 10 bases between them. The CDR3 sequence is CASSTGGTGNTIYF. The CDR3 nucleotides read TGTGCCAGCAGTACAGGCGGAACTGGAAACACCATATATTTT.

This clone was recorded only once. In the same sample, other DNA sequences code for this CDR3. J is TRBJ2-2 and V is TRBV3-1 (or the pseudogene TRBV3-2), with TRBD2 as a possible D gene (6 bases). The CDR3 is 13 amino acids. Germline CDR1 LGHDT, CDR2 YNNKEL (reference sequence). Trimming removed 6 bases from V and 5 bases from J, with 10 bases in between. This CDR3 reads CASSRAGTGELFF. DNA of the CDR3: TGTGCCAGCAGTCGGGCGGGGACCGGGGAGCTGTTTTTT.

The chain couples TRBV24-1 to TRBJ2-2; no reliable D call. Deletions cut 0 bases from V and 5 bases from J, with 9 bases between. This CDR3 has 15 amino acids. CDR1 KGHDR and CDR2 SFDVKD come from the germline V gene. The CDR3 DNA follows: TGTGCCACCAGTGATTTGGGACCGGGTACCGGGGAGCTGTTTTTT. It translates to CATSDLGPGTGELFF.

The chain carries TRBV6-1 and TRBJ1-5; weak D call: TRBD1 (6 bases). Germline loops: CDR1 MNHNS, CDR2 SASEGT. Trimming pared 2 bases from V and 3 bases from J, leaving 17 bases between. The CDR3 is 17 residues long. The DNA of the CDR3 is TGTGCCAGCAGTGAATTTACGGGGGCCGCAATCAATCAGCCCCAGCATTTT. Its translation is CASSEFTGAAINQPQHF.

The V gene is TRBV30, the J gene TRBJ1-5; D remains ambiguous. Germline CDR1 GTSNPN, CDR2 SVGIG (reference sequence). This CDR3 spans 15 amino acids. The V end lost 0 bases, the J end lost 1 base, and 10 bases lay between the germline ends. CDR3: CAWSVIGQSNQPQHF. CDR3 DNA: TGTGCCTGGAGTGTAATAGGGCAGAGCAATCAGCCCCAGCATTTT. The variable domain in full, with the rest retrieved from reference TRBV30 and TRBJ1-5, is SQTIHQWPATLVQPVGSPLSLECTVEGTSNPNLYWYRQAAGRGLQLLFYSVGIGQISSEVPQNLSASRPQDRQFILSSKKLLLSDSGFYLCAWSVIGQSNQPQHFGDGTRLSIL.

The genes are TRBV6-5 and TRBJ2-3; TRBD2 might be the D (6 bases). Trimming shortened V by 7 bases and J by 2 bases, and 16 bases separated the two germline ends. Germline CDR1 MNHEY, CDR2 SVGAGI. The CDR3 runs 15 residues. CDR3 loop: CASTYRGGATDTQYF. The CDR3 DNA is TGTGCCAGCACCTACCGGGGAGGAGCCACAGATACGCAGTATTTT.

This chain joins TRBV7-8 and TRBJ2-3; no clear D. The CDR3 has 14 amino acids. Germline CDR1 reads SGHVS; CDR2 reads FQNEAQ. Trimming took off 2 bases at V and 2 bases at J, with 8 bases between the two ends. The CDR3 DNA follows: TGTGCCAGCAGCTTATTTGCGGACACAGATACGCAGTATTTT. Amino acid sequence: CASSLFADTDTQYF.

This chain uses TRBV5-1 with TRBJ2-7, with TRBD1 identical over 10 bases. Trimming at V came to 4 bases and at J to 6 bases, leaving 4 bases not matched to a gene. This CDR3 spans 13 amino acids. In germline, CDR1 is SGHRS, CDR2 YFSETQ. The CDR3 nucleotides are TGCGCCAGCAGCCAGGGACAGGGGAGCGAGCAGTACTTC. Translation gives CASSQGQGSEQYF.

This chain joins TRBV21-1 and TRBJ2-3; no DNA check was done on the table's D call, TRBD2. TRBV21-1 is shown as a pseudogene. This CDR3 spans 17 amino acids. The CDR3 sequence: CASTVTSGATSTDTQYF. DNA of the CDR3: TGTGCCAGCACGGTGACTAGCGGGGCGACTAGCACAGATACGCAGTATTTT.

The CDR3 bases are TGTGCCAGCAGCAGGGCGCCCGGGACTAGAAAAGCCGGGGAGCTGTTTTTT. Protein product: CASSRAPGTRKAGELFF. The rearrangement joins TRBV7-2 to TRBJ2-2, with TRBD2 identical over 8 bases. The ends lost 5 bases at V and 6 bases at J; junction bases unmatched: 14. Germline V gene sequence: CDR1 SGHTA, CDR2 FQGNSA. The CDR3 consists of 17 residues.

The chain uses TRBV15 and TRBJ2-7; TRBD2 aligns across 9 bases. J gave up 4 bases and V 0 bases, and 4 bases lay outside the gene matches. Germline V CDR1 and CDR2: LNHNV, YYDKDF (reference sequence). The CDR3 loop spans 15 amino acids. In nucleotides, the CDR3 is TGTGCCACCAGCAGAGATCTAGCGGGGTCTTACGAGCAGTACTTC. Translation: CATSRDLAGSYEQYF.

The chain carries TRBV7-9 and TRBJ1-2; D is ambiguous. Trimming pared 3 bases from V and 0 bases from J, leaving 11 bases between. The CDR3 covers 15 residues. The germline gives CDR1 SEHNR, CDR2 FQNEAQ (reference sequence). CDR3 region: CASSFYSATNYGYTF. CDR3 nucleotide sequence: TGTGCCAGCAGCTTCTACAGCGCCACTAACTATGGCTACACCTTC.

V and J are TRBV11-2 and TRBJ2-3, with 9 bases fitting TRBD2. The CDR3 covers 19 residues. J was trimmed by 2 bases and V by 1 base; bases with no gene match: 13. The germline gives CDR1 SGHAT, CDR2 FQNNGV. The CDR3 here is CASSLVPHLREGPTDTQYF. The CDR3 DNA reads as TGTGCCAGCAGCTTAGTGCCCCACTTGCGGGAGGGCCCCACAGATACGCAGTATTTT.